The 18 T cell receptor beta chains reported below all come from one sample, sequenced in a study of blood T cell repertoires in COVID-19. TCRdb's copy holds only in-frame clones and misses some; the assay was immunoSEQ multiplex PCR. The sample records approximately 210,000 clones, about 88% being singletons. The sequenced material came from peripheral blood. The receptors originated from a man aged 40-55 years with active or convalescent COVID-19.

The V gene is TRBV25-1, the J gene TRBJ2-5; D gene ambiguous. This CDR3 spans 17 amino acids. CDR1 MGHDK and CDR2 SYGVNS come from the germline V gene. The V gene lost 5 bases and the J gene lost 5 bases, with 24 bases spanning the gap. CDR3 loop: CASSPWASQAYEETQYF. The CDR3 DNA reads as TGTGCCAGCAGTCCGTGGGCCTCTCAGGCGTATGAGGAGACCCAGTACTTC.

The sample holds one count of this clone. The chain recombines TRBV7-8 with TRBJ1-6, with D perhaps matching TRBD1 (5 bases). Trimming took 3 bases from V and 7 from J, leaving 10 bases between them. The CDR3 has 14 residues. Germline V gives CDR1 SGHVS, CDR2 FQNEAQ. DNA of the CDR3: TGTGCCAGCAGCTTCGGGGGTAACAATTCACCCCTCCACTTT. It encodes CASSFGGNNSPLHF.

This chain links TRBV7-3 with TRBJ2-3; 7 nucleotides agree with TRBD1. The ends lost 3 bases at V and 0 bases at J; junction bases unmatched: 3. Germline CDR1 SGHTA, CDR2 FQGTGA. The CDR3 has 15 amino acids. The CDR3 bases are TGTGCCAGCAGCTTCGACAGGGCTAGCACAGATACGCAGTATTTT. Translation: CASSFDRASTDTQYF. The variable domain in full, completed from reference TRBV7-3 and TRBJ2-3, reads GAGVSQTPSNKVTEKGKYVELRCDPISGHTALYWYRQSLGQGPEFLIYFQGTGAADDSGLPNDRFFAVRPEGSVSTLKIQRTERGDSAVYLCASSFDRASTDTQYFGPGTRLTVL.

In DNA form, the CDR3 reads TGCGCCAGCAGCTTCGGGACAGGGGGCTTCATGGACACTGAAGCTTTCTTT. Amino acid sequence: CASSFGTGGFMDTEAFF. The rearrangement links TRBV5-1 to TRBJ1-1, with TRBD1 matching 12 bases. The CDR3 covers 17 residues. Per the germline V gene, CDR1 is SGHRS and CDR2 is YFSETQ. V shed 2 bases and J 3 bases; nucleotides not matched to a gene: 8.

This rearrangement joins TRBV2 to TRBJ1-2; 7 bases agree with TRBD1. The length of the CDR3 is 12 residues. Germline trimming cut 5 bases from V and 8 bases from J; bases unmatched to any gene: 5. Germline V lookup: CDR1 SNHLY, CDR2 FYNNEI. The CDR3 DNA reads as TGTGCCAGCAGTTTGCAGGGGGAGGGCTACACCTTC. Amino acids: CASSLQGEGYTF.

The V call is TRBV7-8, the J call TRBJ1-1; 7 bases are shared with TRBD1. The germline gives CDR1 SGHVS, CDR2 FQNEAQ. The CDR3 consists of 17 residues. V was pared by 4 bases and J by 1 base, with 12 bases of the junction left unmatched. The DNA of the CDR3 is TGTGCCAGCAGCTCCACCGGGACAGTCGGAGAGAACACTGAAGCTTTCTTT. Amino acid sequence: CASSSTGTVGENTEAFF.

The chain recombines TRBV9 with TRBJ2-6; 9 bases agree with TRBD1. CDR1 SGDLS and CDR2 YYNGEE come from the germline V gene. This CDR3 contains 16 residues. V gave up 2 bases and J gave up 0 bases; unmatched junction bases: 0. Here the CDR3 reads CASSVTGGSGANVLTF. The CDR3 DNA is TGTGCCAGCAGCGTGACAGGGGGCTCTGGGGCCAACGTCCTGACTTTC.

The chain carries TRBV4-1 and TRBJ1-4; possibly TRBD1 for D (6 bases). CDR3 length: 17 residues. Looked up from germline, CDR1 is MGHRA and CDR2 is YSYEKL. V gave up 0 bases and J gave up 7 bases, with 18 bases separating them. CDR3: CASSQDGWGGGGEKLFF. CDR3 DNA sequence: TGCGCCAGCAGCCAAGATGGATGGGGGGGCGGTGGTGAAAAACTGTTTTTT.

The V and J genes are TRBV28 and TRBJ2-4; possibly TRBD2 for D (6 bases). Germline CDR1 reads MDHEN; CDR2 reads SYDVKM. V was trimmed by 3 bases and J by 2 bases, leaving 8 bases between them. The CDR3 spans 14 residues. In DNA, the CDR3 is TGTGCCAGCAGTTTCGGAGGGACCAAAAACATTCAGTACTTC. Translating it yields CASSFGGTKNIQYF.

The chain recombines TRBV7-8 with TRBJ2-5, with 15 nucleotides matching TRBD2. J lost 5 bases, V lost 4 bases, and 14 bases had no gene match. This CDR3 region has 19 residues. Per germline, CDR1 SGHVS and CDR2 FQNEAQ. The CDR3 DNA reads as TGTGCCAGCAGCTCAAGTCCCGGGACTAGCGGGGGGCCTCCCGAGACCCAGTACTTC. It codes for CASSSSPGTSGGPPETQYF.

This clone was counted once. The rearrangement uses TRBV5-4 and TRBJ1-6; 8 nucleotides align to TRBD1. CDR1 is SGHNT and CDR2 is YYREEE in the germline V gene (reference sequence). The junction had 10 bases not matched to a gene; V was cut back by 4 bases and J by 7 bases. The CDR3 has 16 residues. The chain's CDR3 is CASSPSPGGPNSPLHF. CDR3 nucleotide sequence: TGTGCCAGCAGCCCTTCGCCAGGGGGCCCCAATTCACCCCTCCACTTT.

This chain links TRBV5-5 with TRBJ1-1; D call uncertain. In germline, CDR1 is SGHKS, CDR2 YYEKEE (reference sequence). V shed 5 bases and J shed 1 base, with 12 bases lying between them. CDR3 size: 14 residues. DNA for the CDR3: TGTGCCAGCAGTGCGGCCGTTTCGAACACTGAAGCTTTCTTT. This encodes CASSAAVSNTEAFF. Supplemented by reference TRBV5-5 and TRBJ1-1, the full variable domain reads DAGVTQSPTHLIKTRGQQVTLRCSPISGHKSVSWYQQVLGQGPQFIFQYYEKEERGRGNFPDRFSARQFPNYSSELNVNALLLGDSALYLCASSAAVSNTEAFFGQGTRLTVV.

V gene TRBV30 combines with J gene TRBJ1-6; weak D call: TRBD1 (5 bases). Germline assignment: CDR1 GTSNPN and CDR2 SVGIG (reference sequence). V was clipped by 3 bases and J by 14 bases, with 11 bases between them. The CDR3 is made up of 11 amino acids. CDR3 loop: CAWSRERTLHF. The DNA of the CDR3 is TGTGCCTGGAGCAGGGAAAGAACCCTCCACTTT.

This chain connects TRBV30 to TRBJ1-1; 10 bases align to TRBD1. Per the germline V gene, CDR1 is GTSNPN and CDR2 is SVGIG (reference sequence). V lost 4 bases to trimming and J lost 10 bases; unmatched junction nucleotides: 18. This CDR3 contains 16 residues. CDR3: CAWINPETGGRKRAFF. The DNA for the CDR3 is TGTGCCTGGATAAACCCAGAGACAGGGGGCAGGAAGAGAGCTTTCTTT.

The CDR3 nucleotides are TGTGCCAGCAGTGCACCCCATGCGGCCTCCTACGAGCAGTACTTC. Translated: CASSAPHAASYEQYF. The V and J genes are TRBV7-9 and TRBJ2-7; no definite D call. The CDR3 totals 15 residues. From germline, CDR1 is SEHNR and CDR2 FQNEAQ (reference sequence). Trimming took 6 bases from V and 0 from J, leaving 15 bases between them.

The chain recombines TRBV11-3 with TRBJ1-1; unclear D gene. Trimming removed 4 bases at V and 8 bases at J, with 11 bases between. CDR3 length equals 12 residues. Germline assignment: CDR1 SGHNT and CDR2 YENEEA. CDR3 DNA: TGTGCCAGCAGCTCCGAGGCAGCCGAAGCTTTCTTT. Translated, it gives CASSSEAAEAFF.

This sequence joins TRBV11-2 and TRBJ2-1; weak D call: TRBD2 (6 bases). The CDR3 spans 13 residues. Between the trimmed V and J ends, which lost 5 bases and 8 bases, there was a span of 13 bases. Germline V gene lookup returns CDR1 SGHAT and CDR2 FQNNGV. The CDR3 is CASSLTSLYEQFF. In DNA form, the CDR3 reads TGTGCCAGCAGCCTTACTAGCCTCTATGAGCAGTTCTTC. Complete variable domain (other parts from reference TRBV11-2 and TRBJ2-1): EAGVAQSPRYKIIEKRQSVAFWCNPISGHATLYWYQQILGQGPKLLIQFQNNGVVDDSQLPKDRFSAERLKGVDSTLKIQPAKLEDSAVYLCASSLTSLYEQFFGPGTRLTVL.

There are a few counts of this clone. This rearrangement joins TRBV19 to TRBJ2-7; 11 bases map to TRBD1. The CDR3 sequence is 13 residues long. The V gene end was trimmed by 6 bases and the J gene end by 6 bases; junction bases not matched to a gene: 4. Looked up from germline, CDR1 is LNHDA and CDR2 is SQIVND (reference sequence). The DNA of the CDR3 is TGTGCCAGTAGCGGACAGGGGGCGTCCGAGCAGTACTTC. This translates into CASSGQGASEQYF.